The clone carrying this T cell receptor (beta chain) occurred once. Sequencing was performed with immunoSEQ multiplex PCR; in TCRdb, only in-frame clones are kept and a portion is missing. The sample carries some 80,000 clones, about 95% recorded once. The data belong to a study of T cell changes during pregnancy in multiple sclerosis. CDR1 and CDR2 (germline): SGHVS, FQNEAQ. V gave up 2 bases and J gave up 11 bases, with 12 bases separating them. CDR3 length: 12 amino acids. The rearrangement uses TRBV7-8 and TRBJ1-1; perhaps TRBD1 as D (5 bases). This TCR derives from a female donor with multiple sclerosis, enrolled in a pregnancy study. The source material was peripheral blood, sampled in the second trimester of pregnancy. The DNA for the CDR3 is TGTGCCAGCAGCTTACAGGGCCGAATCGCTTTCTTT. Amino acids: CASSLQGRIAFF.